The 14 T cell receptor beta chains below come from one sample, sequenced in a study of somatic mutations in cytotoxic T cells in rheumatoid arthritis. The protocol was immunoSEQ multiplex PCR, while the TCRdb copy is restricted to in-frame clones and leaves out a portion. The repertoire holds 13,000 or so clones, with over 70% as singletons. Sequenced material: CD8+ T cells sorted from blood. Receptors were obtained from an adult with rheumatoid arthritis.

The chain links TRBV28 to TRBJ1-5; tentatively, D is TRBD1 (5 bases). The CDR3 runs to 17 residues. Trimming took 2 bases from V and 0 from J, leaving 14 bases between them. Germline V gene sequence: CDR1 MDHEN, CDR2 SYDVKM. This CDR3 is CASSLGGGLVSNQPQHF. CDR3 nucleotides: TGTGCCAGCAGTTTAGGGGGGGGACTAGTTAGCAATCAGCCCCAGCATTTT.

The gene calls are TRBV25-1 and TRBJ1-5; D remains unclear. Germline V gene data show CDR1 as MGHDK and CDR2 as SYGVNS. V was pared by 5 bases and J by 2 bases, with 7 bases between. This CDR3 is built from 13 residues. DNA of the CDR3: TGTGCCAGCAGTAGGCAAGGCAATCAGCCCCAGCATTTT. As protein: CASSRQGNQPQHF. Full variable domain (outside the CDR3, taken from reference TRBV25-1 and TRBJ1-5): EADIYQTPRYLVIGTGKKITLECSQTMGHDKMYWYQQDPGMELHLIHYSYGVNSTEKGDLSSESTVSRIRTEHFPLTLESARPSHTSQYLCASSRQGNQPQHFGDGTRLSIL.

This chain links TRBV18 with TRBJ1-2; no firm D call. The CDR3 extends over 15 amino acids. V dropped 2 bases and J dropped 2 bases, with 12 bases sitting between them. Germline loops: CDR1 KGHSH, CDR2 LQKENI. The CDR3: CASSPRAALNYGYTF. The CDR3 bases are TGTGCCAGCTCACCAAGGGCAGCCCTCAACTATGGCTACACCTTC. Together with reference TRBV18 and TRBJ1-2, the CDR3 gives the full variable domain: NAGVMQNPRHLVRRRGQEARLRCSPMKGHSHVYWYRQLPEEGLKFMVYLQKENIIDESGMPKERFSAEFPKEGPSILRIQQVVRGDSAAYFCASSPRAALNYGYTFGSGTRLTVV.

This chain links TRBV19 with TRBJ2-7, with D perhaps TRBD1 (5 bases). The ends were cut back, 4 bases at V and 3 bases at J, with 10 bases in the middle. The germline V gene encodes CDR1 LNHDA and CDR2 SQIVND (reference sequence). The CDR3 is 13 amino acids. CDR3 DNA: TGTGCCAGTAGTAGCGCGCAGGGCTACGAGCAGTACTTC. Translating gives CASSSAQGYEQYF.

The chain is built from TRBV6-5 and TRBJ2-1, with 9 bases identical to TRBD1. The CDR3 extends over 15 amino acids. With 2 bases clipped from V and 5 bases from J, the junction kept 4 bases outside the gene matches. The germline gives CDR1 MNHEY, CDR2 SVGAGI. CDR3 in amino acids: CASSYEGTGNNEQFF. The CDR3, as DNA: TGTGCCAGCAGTTACGAAGGGACAGGGAACAATGAGCAGTTCTTC.

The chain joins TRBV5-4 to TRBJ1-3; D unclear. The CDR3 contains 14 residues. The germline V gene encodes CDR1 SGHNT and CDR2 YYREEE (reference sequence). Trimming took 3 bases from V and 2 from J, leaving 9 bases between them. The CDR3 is CASSYGSPGNTIYF. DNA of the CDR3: TGTGCCAGCAGCTATGGGTCTCCTGGAAACACCATATATTTT.

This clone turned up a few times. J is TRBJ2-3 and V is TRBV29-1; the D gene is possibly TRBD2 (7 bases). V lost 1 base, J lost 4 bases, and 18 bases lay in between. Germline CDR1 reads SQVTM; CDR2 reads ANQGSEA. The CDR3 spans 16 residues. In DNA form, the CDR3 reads TGCAGCGTTGAAGTTGAGGTGGGGGGGCCTCCAGATACGCAGTATTTT. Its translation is CSVEVEVGGPPDTQYF.

CDR3 coding DNA: TGTGCCAGTAGTGCGGGACAGGTAAACGAGCAGTTCTTC. It codes for CASSAGQVNEQFF. V is TRBV19 and J is TRBJ2-1; 8 bases fit TRBD1. Germline lookup yields CDR1 LNHDA and CDR2 SQIVND (reference sequence). The CDR3 runs 13 residues. V lost 5 bases to trimming and J lost 10 bases; unmatched junction nucleotides: 7.

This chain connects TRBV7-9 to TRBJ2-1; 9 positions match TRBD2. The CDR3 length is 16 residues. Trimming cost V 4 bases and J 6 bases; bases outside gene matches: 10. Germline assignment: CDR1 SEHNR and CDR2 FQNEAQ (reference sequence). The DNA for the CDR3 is TGTGCCAGCAGCTCACCCACGGGGCGGGGGGGCAATGAGCAGTTCTTC. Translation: CASSSPTGRGGNEQFF.

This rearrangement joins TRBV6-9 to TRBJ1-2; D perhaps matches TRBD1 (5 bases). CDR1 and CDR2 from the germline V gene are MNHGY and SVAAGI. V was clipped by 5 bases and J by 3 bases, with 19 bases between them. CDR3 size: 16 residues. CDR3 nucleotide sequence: TGTGCCAGCAGTCCCTTGACCGGGGCCGGATACTATGGCTACACCTTC. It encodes CASSPLTGAGYYGYTF.

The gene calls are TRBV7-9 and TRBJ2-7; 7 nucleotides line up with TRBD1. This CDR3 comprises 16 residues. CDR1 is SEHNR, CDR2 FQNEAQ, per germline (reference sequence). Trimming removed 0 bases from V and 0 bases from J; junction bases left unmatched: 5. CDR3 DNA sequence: TGTGCCAGCAGCTTAGCGGGACAGCAGAGCTCCTACGAGCAGTACTTC. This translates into CASSLAGQQSSYEQYF.

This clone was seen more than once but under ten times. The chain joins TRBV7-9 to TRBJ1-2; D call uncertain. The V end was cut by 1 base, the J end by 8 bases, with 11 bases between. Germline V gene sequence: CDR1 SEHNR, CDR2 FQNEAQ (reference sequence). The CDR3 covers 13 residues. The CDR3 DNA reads TGTGCCAGCAGCTTAGAACCCTCTTGGGGCTACACCTTC. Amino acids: CASSLEPSWGYTF.

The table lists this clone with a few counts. In DNA, the CDR3 is TGTGCCACCTGGGCCGGATACAATCAGCCCCAGCATTTT. Translating gives CATWAGYNQPQHF. This chain uses TRBV2 with TRBJ1-5; D unresolved. The V and J ends lost 10 bases and 3 bases respectively, with 13 bases between them. Germline V gene data show CDR1 as SNHLY and CDR2 as FYNNEI. The CDR3 is made up of 13 amino acids.

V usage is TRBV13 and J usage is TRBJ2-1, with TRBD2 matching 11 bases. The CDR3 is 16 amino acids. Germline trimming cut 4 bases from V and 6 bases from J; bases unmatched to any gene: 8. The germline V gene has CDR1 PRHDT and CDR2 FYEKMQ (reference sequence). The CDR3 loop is CASSSYSGGAFNEQFF. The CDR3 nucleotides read TGTGCCAGCAGCTCCTATAGCGGGGGGGCTTTCAATGAGCAGTTCTTC.